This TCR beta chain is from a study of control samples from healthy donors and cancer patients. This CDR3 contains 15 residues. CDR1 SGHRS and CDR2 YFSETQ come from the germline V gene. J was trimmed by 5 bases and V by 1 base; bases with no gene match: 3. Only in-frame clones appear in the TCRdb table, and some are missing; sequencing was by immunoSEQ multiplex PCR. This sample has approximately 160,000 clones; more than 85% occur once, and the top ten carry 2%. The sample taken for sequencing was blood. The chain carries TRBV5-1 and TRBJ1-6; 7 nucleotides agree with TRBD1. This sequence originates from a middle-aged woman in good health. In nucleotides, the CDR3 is TGCGCCAGCAGCTTGTGGGGACAGAATAATTCACCCCTCCACTTT. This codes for CASSLWGQNNSPLHF.